The 32 T cell receptor beta chains listed next were all sequenced from one sample in a study of T cells in Graves' hyperthyroidism and ophthalmopathy. Using RNA transcripts as the source, TCR beta CDR3 regions were amplified. First-round RT-PCR of the TCR CDR3 relied on the HTBI primer set. TCRdb re-called the multiplex PCR reads through MiXCR, storing one row per CDR3 protein. The repertoire includes a few hundred thousand distinct CDR3 sequences, over 15% of them detected once, and about 3.7% sits in the top ten. Sequenced input: blood. Receptors were obtained from a woman younger than 35 with Graves' hyperthyroidism.

This clonotype was seen ten or more times. The rearrangement uses TRBV30 and TRBJ2-7; 8 nucleotides agree with TRBD1. Trimming cost V 5 bases and J 4 bases; bases outside gene matches: 4. Germline V gene data show CDR1 as GTSNPN and CDR2 as SVGIG (reference sequence). This CDR3 contains 12 residues. The CDR3 DNA follows: TGTGCCTGGGATCAGGGGGCGTACGAGCAGTACTTC. This codes for CAWDQGAYEQYF.

The chain carries TRBV13 and TRBJ2-7; D is perhaps TRBD1 or TRBD2 (5 bases each). This CDR3 is built from 15 residues. Per germline, CDR1 PRHDT and CDR2 FYEKMQ (reference sequence). The germline V and J ends were trimmed by 4 bases and 1 base, with 14 bases remaining between them. CDR3 DNA: TGTGCCAGCAGCTCGAGGGGTCTAATTTCCTACGAGCAGTACTTC. This gives the protein CASSSRGLISYEQYF. The full variable domain, rest sourced from reference TRBV13 and TRBJ2-7, is AAGVIQSPRHLIKEKRETATLKCYPIPRHDTVYWYQQGPGQDPQFLISFYEKMQSDKGSIPDRFSAQQFSDYHSELNMSSLELGDSALYFCASSSRGLISYEQYFGPGTRLTVT.

In its sample, this clonotype was seen many times. This rearrangement joins TRBV9 to TRBJ1-1, with TRBD1 matching over 7 bases. The CDR3 is made up of 16 amino acids. The V gene's germline CDR1 is SGDLS and CDR2 YYNGEE. V was pared by 5 bases and J by 4 bases, with 14 bases of the junction left unmatched. DNA for the CDR3: TGTGCCAGCAGTGGTCAGACAGGGCACCCTGGCACTGAAGCTTTCTTT. It specifies CASSGQTGHPGTEAFF.

This clonotype was counted many times. The V and J genes are TRBV12-3 or TRBV12-4 and TRBJ2-7, with 7 bases aligning to TRBD2. V lost 5 bases to trimming and J lost 4 bases; unmatched junction nucleotides: 5. The CDR3 has 13 residues. The DNA for the CDR3 is TGTGCCAGCAGTGGCGGGACTAATTACGAGCAGTACTTC. Translating gives CASSGGTNYEQYF.

This clonotype was seen at least ten times. This chain connects TRBV15 to TRBJ1-5, with 7 bases identical to TRBD1. The junction had 17 bases not matched to a gene; V was cut back by 3 bases and J by 6 bases. The CDR3 covers 18 residues. CDR1 is LNHNV, CDR2 YYDKDF, per germline (reference sequence). The CDR3 loop reads CATSSLTGMRGRLQPQHF. The DNA for the CDR3 is TGTGCCACCAGCAGTTTGACAGGGATGAGGGGGCGCCTTCAGCCCCAGCATTTT.

This clonotype was recorded many times. This chain uses TRBV5-8 with TRBJ1-1; 7 bases line up with TRBD1. The V and J ends lost 5 bases and 4 bases, in that order; junction bases with no gene match: 8. The CDR3 extends over 14 amino acids. Germline V lookup: CDR1 SGHTS, CDR2 YDEGEE. The CDR3 DNA sequence: TGTGCCAGCAGTTCGACAGGGTTTCGCACTGAAGCTTTCTTT. Amino acid sequence: CASSSTGFRTEAFF.

The CDR3 protein is CSARDSGPGAEAFF. DNA for the CDR3: TGCAGTGCTAGAGATAGTGGGCCGGGGGCTGAAGCTTTCTTT. V usage is TRBV20-1 and J usage is TRBJ1-1; D perhaps matches TRBD1 (5 bases). The V gene's germline CDR1 is DFQATT and CDR2 SNEGSKA (reference sequence). The V end lost 0 bases, the J end lost 6 bases, and 14 bases lay between the germline ends. The CDR3 totals 14 residues.

V and J are TRBV6-1 and TRBJ1-1, with a weak D call TRBD1 (5 bases). Trimming left V 9 bases short and J 1 base short, with 15 bases between. Germline assignment: CDR1 MNHNS and CDR2 SASEGT. The CDR3 runs 14 residues. This chain's CDR3 is CARSGPRKNTEAFF. CDR3 nucleotide sequence: TGTGCCAGGTCGGGGCCACGGAAGAACACTGAAGCTTTCTTT.

V gene TRBV6-1 combines with J gene TRBJ2-7; 8 bases are a match to TRBD1. There are 14 residues in the CDR3. Trimming removed 6 bases from V and 8 bases from J; junction bases left unmatched: 12. CDR1 and CDR2 from the germline V gene are MNHNS and SASEGT. The CDR3: CASSDAQGARKQYF. The CDR3 region has the DNA TGTGCCAGCAGCGACGCGCAGGGGGCGCGCAAGCAGTACTTC.

With regard to this clonotype: At one end, the junction sequence differs from germline, possibly due to a read error. The J gene is TRBJ1-2, the V gene TRBV5-1; D remains ambiguous. From germline, CDR1 is SGHRS and CDR2 YFSETQ. The CDR3 length is 14 residues. The CDR3 is CASSPDTTSYGYTF. Written as DNA, the CDR3 is TGCGCCAGCAGCCCAGACACAACCTCCTATGGTTACACCTTC.

This clonotype has only a few counts. The chain combines TRBV27 with TRBJ1-2; 9 bases line up with TRBD1. Trimming removed 4 bases from V and 6 bases from J; junction bases left unmatched: 3. CDR3 length: 13 amino acids. Germline assignment: CDR1 MNHEY and CDR2 SMNVEV (reference sequence). The DNA for the CDR3 is TGTGCCAGCAGTTATCGGACAGGGGATGGCTACACCTTC. Residues: CASSYRTGDGYTF.

Ten or more counts support this clonotype. This rearrangement joins TRBV4-1 to TRBJ1-3, with no clear D. Trimming shortened V by 2 bases and J by 2 bases, and 7 bases separated the two germline ends. There are 14 residues in the CDR3. Germline lookup yields CDR1 MGHRA and CDR2 YSYEKL. In DNA form, the CDR3 reads TGCGCCAGCAGCCAACCTGGCGCTGGAAACACCATATATTTT. Residues: CASSQPGAGNTIYF.

The CDR3 region has the DNA TGTGCCAGCAGGATGCACAGGGGGAATAGCTATGGCTACACCTTC. Its translation: CASRMHRGNSYGYTF. This chain connects TRBV6-1 to TRBJ1-2; 8 nucleotides align to TRBD1. Looked up from germline, CDR1 is MNHNS and CDR2 is SASEGT. This CDR3 has 15 amino acids. Unmatched junction bases numbered 10, after V lost 6 bases and J lost 4 bases.

This clonotype was counted a few times. This sequence joins TRBV18 and TRBJ1-1, with D hard to call. Trimming cost V 4 bases and J 4 bases, with 10 bases left between them. The CDR3 runs 13 residues. From germline, CDR1 is KGHSH and CDR2 LQKENI. CDR3 sequence: CASSQHVSTEAFF. The CDR3 DNA sequence: TGTGCCAGCTCACAACACGTTAGCACTGAAGCTTTCTTT. The variable domain in full, with the rest retrieved from reference TRBV18 and TRBJ1-1, is NAGVMQNPRHLVRRRGQEARLRCSPMKGHSHVYWYRQLPEEGLKFMVYLQKENIIDESGMPKERFSAEFPKEGPSILRIQQVVRGDSAAYFCASSQHVSTEAFFGQGTRLTVV.

There are many counts of this clonotype. The chain links TRBV7-9 to TRBJ2-2; D is unresolved. Trimming pared 0 bases from V and 6 bases from J, leaving 5 bases between. The germline V gene has CDR1 SEHNR and CDR2 FQNEAQ (reference sequence). This CDR3 is 13 amino acids long. The CDR3 nucleotides are TGTGCCAGCAGCTTAGCGATGGCCGGGGAGCTGTTTTTT. Amino acid sequence: CASSLAMAGELFF. Supplemented by reference TRBV7-9 and TRBJ2-2, the full variable domain reads DTGVSQNPRHKITKRGQNVTFRCDPISEHNRLYWYRQTLGQGPEFLTYFQNEAQLEKSRLLSDRFSAERPKGSFSTLEIQRTEQGDSAMYLCASSLAMAGELFFGEGSRLTVL.

There are many counts of this clonotype. V and J are TRBV28 and TRBJ2-5; TRBD2 agrees at 7 bases. The V gene's germline CDR1 is MDHEN and CDR2 SYDVKM. Trimming removed 5 bases from V and 2 bases from J; junction bases left unmatched: 20. The CDR3 is 19 amino acids. CDR3 DNA: TGTGCCAGCAGTCAGTTACCCCGCCTAGCGAGCGGGACTCAAGAGACCCAGTACTTC. As protein: CASSQLPRLASGTQETQYF.

This clonotype was recorded at least ten times. The chain is built from TRBV24-1 and TRBJ1-5; D remains unclear. In germline, CDR1 is KGHDR, CDR2 SFDVKD. V was clipped by 9 bases and J by 2 bases, with 7 bases between them. The CDR3 consists of 12 residues. The DNA of the CDR3 is TGTGCCACCTCGATGGGCAATCAGCCCCAGCATTTT. This encodes CATSMGNQPQHF.

This clonotype occurred once. The V gene is TRBV6-1, the J gene TRBJ2-5, with D perhaps matching TRBD1 (5 bases). Germline CDR1 and CDR2: MNHNS and SASEGT. V was shortened by 5 bases and J by 4 bases, with 14 bases between the two germline ends. CDR3 length: 14 amino acids. The CDR3: CASSPGIDRETQYF. The CDR3 coding sequence is TGTGCCAGCAGTCCAGGGATCGACCGAGAGACCCAGTACTTC.

This chain uses TRBV2 with TRBJ1-2, with 7 positions matching TRBD1. Trimming removed 6 bases from V and 8 bases from J; junction bases left unmatched: 9. The CDR3 spans 13 residues. CDR1 SNHLY and CDR2 FYNNEI come from the germline V gene. The CDR3, as DNA: TGTGCCAGCAGCCCGACAGGGTTGAACGGCTACACCTTC. Translation gives CASSPTGLNGYTF.

This clonotype showed up many times. The J gene is TRBJ2-5, the V gene TRBV3-1; 7 bases match TRBD2. Germline V lookup: CDR1 LGHDT, CDR2 YNNKEL (reference sequence). V was clipped by 5 bases and J by 4 bases; unmatched bases: 7. CDR3 length equals 14 residues. The CDR3 region has the DNA TGTGCCAGCAGCTCCGGGGGGTTAGGAGAGACCCAGTACTTC. Its protein product is CASSSGGLGETQYF.

J is TRBJ2-6 and V is TRBV7-3; weak D call: TRBD2 (7 bases). The CDR3 is 19 amino acids. The V and J ends lost 0 bases and 2 bases respectively, with 17 bases between them. CDR1 is SGHTA, CDR2 FQGTGA, per germline. CDR3 amino acids: CASSLTGSRGGPGANVLTF. The CDR3 nucleotides are TGTGCCAGCAGCTTAACTGGTTCCAGGGGAGGGCCTGGGGCCAACGTCCTGACTTTC.

This rearrangement joins TRBV30 to TRBJ1-1, with D tentatively TRBD1 (5 bases). V was pared by 4 bases and J by 1 base, with 10 bases between. The CDR3 consists of 13 residues. In germline, CDR1 is GTSNPN, CDR2 SVGIG (reference sequence). CDR3 coding DNA: TGTGCCTGGACGGGACTTAGGAACACTGAAGCTTTCTTT. Amino acids: CAWTGLRNTEAFF.

This clonotype has a count of ten or more. This chain joins TRBV29-1 and TRBJ1-5; D unclear. The CDR3 has 13 residues. Germline V gene lookup returns CDR1 SQVTM and CDR2 ANQGSEA. V gave up 0 bases and J gave up 5 bases, with 8 bases separating them. The CDR3 coding sequence is TGCAGCGTTGAAGATGGCAGACATCAGCCCCAGCATTTT. Translation: CSVEDGRHQPQHF.

This clonotype was found many times. The chain couples TRBV10-3 to TRBJ1-1; weak D call: TRBD1 (6 bases). V lost 6 bases to trimming and J lost 3 bases, with 17 bases between them. CDR1 is ENHRY and CDR2 is SYGVKD in the germline V gene. This CDR3 region has 15 residues. This chain's CDR3 is CAISGTGKGDTEAFF. The CDR3 region has the DNA TGTGCCATCAGCGGTACAGGGAAGGGGGACACTGAAGCTTTCTTT.

The J gene is TRBJ1-2, the V gene TRBV10-3; D unclear. The germline V gene encodes CDR1 ENHRY and CDR2 SYGVKD. V lost 0 bases and J 8 bases, leaving 7 bases between the germline ends. This CDR3 is 12 amino acids long. The CDR3 DNA follows: TGTGCCATCAGTGAGTCGGAGAAGGGCTACACCTTC. Translation gives CAISESEKGYTF.

This clonotype was seen a handful of times. The V call is TRBV5-1, the J call TRBJ1-1; 8 bases map to TRBD1. The CDR3 is made up of 16 amino acids. V was clipped by 4 bases and J by 5 bases; unmatched bases: 13. CDR1 is SGHRS and CDR2 is YFSETQ in the germline V gene. In nucleotides, the CDR3 is TGCGCCAGCAGCCAACCCGGACAGGGAGGTCAGACTGAAGCTTTCTTT. Translated: CASSQPGQGGQTEAFF.

This clonotype was seen repeatedly, ten times or more. This rearrangement joins TRBV5-6 to TRBJ2-7, with no clear D. CDR1 and CDR2 (germline): SGHDT, YYEEEE. Trimming removed 1 base at V and 3 bases at J, with 5 bases between. CDR3 length equals 12 residues. The CDR3 nucleotides are TGTGCCAGCAGCTTGTTCGGCTACGAGCAGTACTTC. It is translated as CASSLFGYEQYF. The full variable domain, with the rest looked up from reference TRBV5-6 and TRBJ2-7, is DAGVTQSPTHLIKTRGQQVTLRCSPKSGHDTVSWYQQALGQGPQFIFQYYEEEERQRGNFPDRFSGHQFPNYSSELNVNALLLGDSALYLCASSLFGYEQYFGPGTRLTVT.

This clonotype was counted many times. The rearrangement uses TRBV14 and TRBJ1-2, with D uncertain. CDR1 is SGHDN and CDR2 is FVKESK in the germline V gene. Trimming pared 5 bases from V and 10 bases from J, leaving 17 bases between. The CDR3 is made up of 13 amino acids. The DNA for the CDR3 is TGTGCCAGCAGCTTGACGTCAGGATCCTACTACACCTTC. Amino acid sequence: CASSLTSGSYYTF.

This clonotype was detected many times. The chain recombines TRBV3-1 with TRBJ1-3; 9 bases are a match to TRBD1. The V gene end was trimmed by 1 base and the J gene end by 8 bases; junction bases not matched to a gene: 3. This CDR3 has 14 amino acids. The germline gives CDR1 LGHDT, CDR2 YNNKEL (reference sequence). The CDR3 spells CASSQVTGGDTIYF. The CDR3 nucleotides are TGTGCCAGCAGCCAAGTGACAGGGGGGGACACCATATATTTT.

In this sample, this clonotype turned up many times. The CDR3 DNA reads as TGCAGTGCTAGGACAGGGGGCGCGGTCTACGAGCAGTACTTC. This codes for CSARTGGAVYEQYF. This chain joins TRBV20-1 and TRBJ2-7, with TRBD1 matching over 10 bases. CDR1 is DFQATT, CDR2 SNEGSKA, per germline (reference sequence). The V and J ends lost 3 bases and 3 bases, in that order; junction bases with no gene match: 5. The CDR3 has 14 residues.

This clonotype was detected ten times or more. The rearrangement uses TRBV12-3 or TRBV12-4 and TRBJ1-5; D ambiguous. This CDR3 is built from 15 residues. Trimming cost V 2 bases and J 4 bases, with 12 bases left between them. CDR3 bases: TGTGCCAGCAGTTTATTATCAGTTGCAAATCAGCCCCAGCATTTT. This gives the protein CASSLLSVANQPQHF.

This clonotype was picked up a small number of times. The V gene is TRBV20-1, the J gene TRBJ1-2, with 7 bases matching TRBD1. J was trimmed by 7 bases and V by 4 bases; bases with no gene match: 3. This CDR3 is built from 11 residues. The V gene's germline CDR1 is DFQATT and CDR2 SNEGSKA (reference sequence). CDR3 protein: CSAKGGSGYTF. The CDR3 DNA sequence: TGCAGTGCTAAAGGGGGCAGTGGCTACACCTTC.